Each of the 16 T cell receptor beta chains below was sequenced from the same sample in a study of beta chain features in type 1 diabetes. Whole-study results and caveats: Patients with Type 1 diabetes showed moderately but significantly shorter TCRB CDR3s in all four CD4+ subsets.

TCRB transcripts that were expressed got sequenced, as all of the isolated RNA had been reverse transcribed. Using immunoSEQ multiplex PCR, the repertoire was profiled, and TCRdb retains in-frame clones only, with some absent. This repertoire shows about 660,000 clones, over 13% found once; its top ten account for 0.03% to 0.04%. For these receptors, no antigen is known. Sequencing input: naive CD4+ T cells from blood. The receptors were gathered from a man between 18 and 29 years old with type 1 diabetes.

There are a few counts of this clone. The chain carries TRBV6-6 and TRBJ2-3; TRBD2 is a possible D gene (6 bases). V lost 8 bases and J 3 bases, leaving 21 bases between the germline ends. The CDR3 runs to 16 residues. Germline loops: CDR1 MNHNY, CDR2 SVGAGI (reference sequence). DNA of the CDR3: TGTGCCAGCCGTCACGGGAGAGGAAGGGGTACAGATACGCAGTATTTT. This gives the protein CASRHGRGRGTDTQYF.

The chain links TRBV28 to TRBJ1-3, with a weak D call TRBD1 (5 bases). The length of the CDR3 is 14 residues. Deletions cut 5 bases from V and 7 bases from J, with 15 bases between. Germline V gene data show CDR1 as MDHEN and CDR2 as SYDVKM. The CDR3 region is CASSGAGQRNTIYF. CDR3 sequence (DNA): TGTGCCAGCAGTGGGGCAGGCCAACGGAACACCATATATTTT.

This clone was counted between two and nine times. The J gene is TRBJ1-2, the V gene TRBV10-3; D is unresolved. This CDR3 has 14 residues. CDR1 ENHRY and CDR2 SYGVKD come from the germline V gene. V was clipped by 3 bases and J by 0 bases, with 8 bases between them. CDR3 residues: CAISDMEANYGYTF. The CDR3 coding sequence is TGTGCCATCAGTGATATGGAAGCTAACTATGGCTACACCTTC.

In its sample, this clone was seen a few times. This chain links TRBV6-5 with TRBJ1-1, with 9 bases aligning to TRBD1. V was pared by 6 bases and J by 11 bases, with 10 bases of the junction left unmatched. The CDR3 spans 13 residues. The germline CDR1 and CDR2 sequences are MNHEY and SVGAGI. The CDR3 DNA reads TGTGCCAGCAGGGCCCGGGACAGGGTTTCGGCTTTCTTT. Translation gives CASRARDRVSAFF.

The chain employs TRBV29-1 and TRBJ2-7; D uncertain. Germline loops: CDR1 SQVTM, CDR2 ANQGSEA. V was trimmed by 4 bases and J by 3 bases, leaving 10 bases between them. CDR3 size: 12 residues. CDR3 nucleotides: TGCAGCGTTGCCCGGACGGACTACGAGCAGTACTTC. Its translation: CSVARTDYEQYF.

The chain couples TRBV11-2 to TRBJ1-6, with D maybe TRBD1 (5 bases). In germline, CDR1 is SGHAT, CDR2 FQNNGV. Trimming removed 6 bases from V and 7 bases from J, with 13 bases in between. The CDR3 is 14 amino acids. This CDR3 reads CASSSGILNSPLHF. Written as DNA, the CDR3 is TGTGCCAGCAGTTCAGGGATACTCAATTCACCCCTCCACTTT.

The chain joins TRBV30 to TRBJ1-2; 7 bases are shared with TRBD1. Trimming cost V 1 base and J 5 bases; bases outside gene matches: 10. Germline-derived CDR1 and CDR2 are GTSNPN and SVGIG (reference sequence). This CDR3 has 15 residues. CDR3 coding DNA: TGTGCCTGGAGTGGGATACCGGGACAGATATATGGCTACACCTTC. Amino acid sequence: CAWSGIPGQIYGYTF. Full variable domain (missing parts from reference TRBV30 and TRBJ1-2): SQTIHQWPATLVQPVGSPLSLECTVEGTSNPNLYWYRQAAGRGLQLLFYSVGIGQISSEVPQNLSASRPQDRQFILSSKKLLLSDSGFYLCAWSGIPGQIYGYTFGSGTRLTVV.

The V call is TRBV10-3, the J call TRBJ2-5, with 11 bases matching TRBD2. TRBJ2-7 explains the end of the DNA better; the J call may be wrong. Germline CDR1 and CDR2: ENHRY and SYGVKD. CDR3 length equals 16 residues. For the CDR3, the DNA is TGTGCCATCAGTGTCCATGGGACTAGCGGCTCCTACGAGCAGTACTTC. Encoded protein: CAISVHGTSGSYEQYF.

The CDR3 protein is CASSEIPLEKLFF. CDR3 DNA sequence: TGTGCCAGCAGTGAGATTCCTCTGGAAAAACTGTTTTTT. V and J are TRBV6-1 and TRBJ1-4, with no clear D. Germline V lookup: CDR1 MNHNS, CDR2 SASEGT. This CDR3 has 13 residues. V was trimmed by 3 bases and J by 8 bases, leaving 10 bases between them.

The gene calls are TRBV5-1 and TRBJ2-7; 7 bases line up with TRBD1. Trimming took 4 bases from V and 4 from J; bases not matched to a gene: 8. CDR3 length: 14 residues. CDR1 and CDR2 from the germline V gene are SGHRS and YFSETQ. The CDR3 nucleotides read TGCGCCAGCAGCCTAGGGACAGCGAATTACGAGCAGTACTTC. It codes for CASSLGTANYEQYF.

The chain couples TRBV27 to TRBJ2-3, with TRBD2 identical over 12 bases. Trimming removed 5 bases from V and 1 base from J; junction bases left unmatched: 16. CDR1 is MNHEY and CDR2 is SMNVEV in the germline V gene (reference sequence). The CDR3 covers 20 residues. The CDR3: CASSPLGRASGRVRTDTQYF. The CDR3 region has the DNA TGTGCCAGCAGTCCCCTCGGAAGGGCTAGCGGGAGGGTTCGCACAGATACGCAGTATTTT.

This clone was seen more than once but under ten times. CDR3 sequence (DNA): TGCAGCGTCAGCGACAGGGAGTATGCTTTCTTT. Translated, it gives CSVSDREYAFF. The chain carries TRBV29-1 and TRBJ1-1, with TRBD1 matching over 7 bases. After removal of 6 bases from V and 11 bases from J, the junction contained 9 bases not matched to a gene. The CDR3 runs 11 residues. Germline V gene sequence: CDR1 SQVTM, CDR2 ANQGSEA.

The gene calls are TRBV30 and TRBJ1-1, with a possible D match to TRBD1 (6 bases). Between the trimmed V and J ends, which lost 0 bases and 3 bases, there was a span of 8 bases. The CDR3 is 13 residues long. Germline V gene sequence: CDR1 GTSNPN, CDR2 SVGIG (reference sequence). CDR3 sequence: CAWSVRGHTEAFF. The CDR3 DNA reads as TGTGCCTGGAGTGTCAGGGGTCACACTGAAGCTTTCTTT.

This clone was observed a few times. This chain uses TRBV5-1 with TRBJ2-2; 7 bases fit TRBD1. Germline CDR1 SGHRS, CDR2 YFSETQ. The CDR3 contains 16 residues. V shed 2 bases and J 0 bases; nucleotides not matched to a gene: 4. CDR3 sequence reads: CASSFVQGANTGELFF. Here the CDR3 DNA reads TGCGCCAGCAGCTTCGTTCAGGGGGCGAACACCGGGGAGCTGTTTTTT.

This chain uses TRBV30 with TRBJ1-1; no firm D call. CDR3 length: 15 amino acids. The V and J ends lost 0 bases and 5 bases respectively, with 16 bases between them. Per the germline V gene, CDR1 is GTSNPN and CDR2 is SVGIG (reference sequence). As DNA, the CDR3 is TGTGCCTGGAGTGTAGGTCGGCGGGGTCCAACTGAAGCTTTCTTT. The encoded protein is CAWSVGRRGPTEAFF.

V and J are TRBV7-2 and TRBJ2-7; a weak D match, TRBD2 (5 bases). The V gene's germline CDR1 is SGHTA and CDR2 FQGNSA. V gave up 2 bases and J gave up 3 bases, with 14 bases separating them. The CDR3 consists of 15 residues. CDR3 loop: CASSLRAGFDYEQYF. In nucleotides, the CDR3 is TGTGCCAGCAGCTTACGGGCGGGTTTCGACTACGAGCAGTACTTC. Full variable domain (remainder filled in from reference TRBV7-2 and TRBJ2-7): GAGVSQSPSNKVTEKGKDVELRCDPISGHTALYWYRQSLGQGLEFLIYFQGNSAPDKSGLPSDRFSAERTGGSVSTLTIQRTQQEDSAVYLCASSLRAGFDYEQYFGPGTRLTVT.